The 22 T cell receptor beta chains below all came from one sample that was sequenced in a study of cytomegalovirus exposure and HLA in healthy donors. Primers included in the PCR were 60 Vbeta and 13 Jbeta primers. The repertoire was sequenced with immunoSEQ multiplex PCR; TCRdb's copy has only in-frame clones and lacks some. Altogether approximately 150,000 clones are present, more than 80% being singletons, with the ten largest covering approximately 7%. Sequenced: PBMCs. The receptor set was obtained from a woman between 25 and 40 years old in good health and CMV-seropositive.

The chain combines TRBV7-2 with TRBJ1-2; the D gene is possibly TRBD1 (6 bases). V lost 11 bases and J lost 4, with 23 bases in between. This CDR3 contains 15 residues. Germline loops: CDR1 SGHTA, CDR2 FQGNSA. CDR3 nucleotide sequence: TGTGCCTCCCGGGCCTCAGGGGTCAGGGGCTATGGCTACACCTTC. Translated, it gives CASRASGVRGYGYTF.

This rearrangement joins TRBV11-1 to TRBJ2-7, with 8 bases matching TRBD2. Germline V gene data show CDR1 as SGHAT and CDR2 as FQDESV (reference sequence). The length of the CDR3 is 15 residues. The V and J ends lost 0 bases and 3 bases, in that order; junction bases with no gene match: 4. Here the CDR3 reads CASSLASGEIYEQYF. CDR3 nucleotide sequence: TGTGCCAGCAGCTTAGCTAGCGGGGAGATCTACGAGCAGTACTTC.

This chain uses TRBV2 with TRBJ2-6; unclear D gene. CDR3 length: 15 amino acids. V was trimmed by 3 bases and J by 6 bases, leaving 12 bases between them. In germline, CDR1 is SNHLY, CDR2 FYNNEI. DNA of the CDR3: TGTGCCAGCAGTGACCTGAGGCCTACGGCCAACGTCCTGACTTTC. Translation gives CASSDLRPTANVLTF.

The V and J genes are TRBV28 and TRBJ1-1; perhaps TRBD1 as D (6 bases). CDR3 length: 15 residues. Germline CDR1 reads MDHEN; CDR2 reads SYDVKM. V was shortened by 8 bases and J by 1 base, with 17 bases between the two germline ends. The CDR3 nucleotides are TGTGCCAGCCACTCGGGGGGGGCTGGGAACACTGAAGCTTTCTTT. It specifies CASHSGGAGNTEAFF.

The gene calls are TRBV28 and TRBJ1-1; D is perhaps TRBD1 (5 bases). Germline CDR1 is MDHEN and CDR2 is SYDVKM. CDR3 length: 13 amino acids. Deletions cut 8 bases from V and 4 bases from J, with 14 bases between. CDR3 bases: TGTGCCAGCGGCTCCCCAGGGATCACTGAAGCTTTCTTT. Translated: CASGSPGITEAFF.

The chain's CDR3 is CASSFRGLVYEQYF. CDR3 in DNA: TGCGCCAGCAGCTTCAGGGGGTTGGTCTACGAGCAGTACTTC. The chain joins TRBV5-1 to TRBJ2-7; 7 bases align to TRBD1. The CDR3 length is 14 residues. With V trimmed by 2 bases and J by 3 bases, 5 bases remained unmatched. Germline loops: CDR1 SGHRS, CDR2 YFSETQ.

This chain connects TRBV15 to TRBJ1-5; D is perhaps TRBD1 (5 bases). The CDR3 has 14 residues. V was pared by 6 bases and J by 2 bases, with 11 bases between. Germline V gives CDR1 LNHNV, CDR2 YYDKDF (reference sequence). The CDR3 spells CATSRGGGNQPQHF. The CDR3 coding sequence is TGTGCCACCAGTCGGGGGGGTGGCAATCAGCCCCAGCATTTT.

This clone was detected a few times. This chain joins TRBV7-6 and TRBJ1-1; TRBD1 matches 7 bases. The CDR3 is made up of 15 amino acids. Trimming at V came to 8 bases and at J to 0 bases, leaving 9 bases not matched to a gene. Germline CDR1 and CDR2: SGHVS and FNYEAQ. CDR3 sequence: CASGRGDSMNTEAFF. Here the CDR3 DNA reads TGTGCCAGCGGCCGAGGGGACAGCATGAACACTGAAGCTTTCTTT.

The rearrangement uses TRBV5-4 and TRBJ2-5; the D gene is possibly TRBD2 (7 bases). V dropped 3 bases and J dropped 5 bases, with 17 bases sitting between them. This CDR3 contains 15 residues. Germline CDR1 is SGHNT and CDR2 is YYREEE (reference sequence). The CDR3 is CASSSRAGAGETQYF. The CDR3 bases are TGTGCCAGCAGCTCTCGGGCGGGGGCGGGGGAGACCCAGTACTTC.

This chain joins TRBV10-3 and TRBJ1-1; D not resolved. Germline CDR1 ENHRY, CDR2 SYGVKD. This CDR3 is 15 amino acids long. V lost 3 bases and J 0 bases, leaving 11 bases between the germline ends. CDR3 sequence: CAISDRITVNTEAFF. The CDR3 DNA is TGTGCCATCAGTGACAGAATAACAGTGAACACTGAAGCTTTCTTT.

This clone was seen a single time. CDR3 amino acids: CASSQEERGGYTGELFF. The CDR3, as DNA: TGTGCCAGCAGCCAAGAAGAGCGGGGGGGCTACACCGGGGAGCTGTTTTTT. The chain couples TRBV4-2 to TRBJ2-2; 10 bases line up with TRBD2. Trimming at V came to 0 bases and at J to 3 bases, leaving 4 bases not matched to a gene. The CDR3 is 17 amino acids. Germline V CDR1 and CDR2: LGHNA, YNFKEQ.

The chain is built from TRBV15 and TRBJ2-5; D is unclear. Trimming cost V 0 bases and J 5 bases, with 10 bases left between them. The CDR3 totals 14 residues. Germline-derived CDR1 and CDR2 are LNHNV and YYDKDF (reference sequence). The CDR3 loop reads CATSRDDGYETQYF. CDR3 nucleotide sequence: TGTGCCACCAGCAGAGATGACGGGTATGAGACCCAGTACTTC.

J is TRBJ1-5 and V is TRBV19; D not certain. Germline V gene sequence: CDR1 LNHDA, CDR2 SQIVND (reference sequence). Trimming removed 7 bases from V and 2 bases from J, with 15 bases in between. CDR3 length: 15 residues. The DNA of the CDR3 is TGTGCCAGTAAAAGGTCAGCGTTGGGCAATCAGCCCCAGCATTTT. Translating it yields CASKRSALGNQPQHF. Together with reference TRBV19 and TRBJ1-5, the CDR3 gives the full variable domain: DGGITQSPKYLFRKEGQNVTLSCEQNLNHDAMYWYRQDPGQGLRLIYYSQIVNDFQKGDIAEGYSVSREKKESFPLTVTSAQKNPTAFYLCASKRSALGNQPQHFGDGTRLSIL.

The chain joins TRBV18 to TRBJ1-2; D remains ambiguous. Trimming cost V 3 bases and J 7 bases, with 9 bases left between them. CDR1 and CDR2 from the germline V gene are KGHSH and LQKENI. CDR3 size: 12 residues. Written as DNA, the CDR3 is TGTGCCAGCTCACCGAGTGAACGTGGCTACACCTTC. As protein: CASSPSERGYTF.

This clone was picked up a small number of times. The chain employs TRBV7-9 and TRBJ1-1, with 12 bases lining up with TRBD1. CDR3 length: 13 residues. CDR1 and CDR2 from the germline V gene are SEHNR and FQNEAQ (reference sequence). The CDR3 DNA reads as TGTTCCCGGGACAGGGGGCCTAACACTGAAGCTTTCTTT. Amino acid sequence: CSRDRGPNTEAFF.

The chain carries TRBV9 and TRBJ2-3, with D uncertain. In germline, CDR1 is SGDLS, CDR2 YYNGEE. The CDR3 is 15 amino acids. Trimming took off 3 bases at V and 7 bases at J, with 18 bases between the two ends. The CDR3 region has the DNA TGTGCCAGCAGCGGACTCCCGCTTACTATGCATACGCAGTATTTT. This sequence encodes CASSGLPLTMHTQYF. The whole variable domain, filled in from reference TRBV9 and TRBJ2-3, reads DSGVTQTPKHLITATGQRVTLRCSPRSGDLSVYWYQQSLDQGLQFLIQYYNGEERAKGNILERFSAQQFPDLHSELNLSSLELGDSALYFCASSGLPLTMHTQYFGPGTRLTVL.

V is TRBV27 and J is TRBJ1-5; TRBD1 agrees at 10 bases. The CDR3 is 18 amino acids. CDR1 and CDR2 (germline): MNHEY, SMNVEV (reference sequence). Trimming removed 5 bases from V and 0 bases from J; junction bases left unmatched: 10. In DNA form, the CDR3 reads TGTGCCAGCAGTCCCGGGACAGGGGAATACAATAGCAATCAGCCCCAGCATTTT. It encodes CASSPGTGEYNSNQPQHF.

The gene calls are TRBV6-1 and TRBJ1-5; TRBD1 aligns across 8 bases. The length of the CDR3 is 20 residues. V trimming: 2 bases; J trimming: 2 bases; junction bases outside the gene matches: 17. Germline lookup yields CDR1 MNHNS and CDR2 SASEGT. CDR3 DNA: TGTGCCAGCAGTGAAAAGAACCAAGCAGGGGGCAAATATGGCAATCAGCCCCAGCATTTT. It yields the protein CASSEKNQAGGKYGNQPQHF.

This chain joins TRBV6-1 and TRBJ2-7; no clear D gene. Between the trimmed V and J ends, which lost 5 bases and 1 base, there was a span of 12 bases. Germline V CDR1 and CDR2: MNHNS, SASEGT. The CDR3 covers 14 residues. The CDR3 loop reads CASSLLRSSYEQYF. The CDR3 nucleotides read TGTGCCAGCAGTCTTCTAAGGAGTTCCTACGAGCAGTACTTC.

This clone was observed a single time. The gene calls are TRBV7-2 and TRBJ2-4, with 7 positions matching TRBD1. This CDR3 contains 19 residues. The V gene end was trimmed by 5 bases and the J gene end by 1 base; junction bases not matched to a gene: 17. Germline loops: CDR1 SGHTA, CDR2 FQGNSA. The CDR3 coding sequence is TGTGCCAGCAGCACCCGACAGGGCTCTCCGGGTGGGGCCAAAAACATTCAGTACTTC. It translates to CASSTRQGSPGGAKNIQYF. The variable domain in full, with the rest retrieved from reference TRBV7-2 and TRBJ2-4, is GAGVSQSPSNKVTEKGKDVELRCDPISGHTALYWYRQSLGQGLEFLIYFQGNSAPDKSGLPSDRFSAERTGGSVSTLTIQRTQQEDSAVYLCASSTRQGSPGGAKNIQYFGAGTRLSVL.

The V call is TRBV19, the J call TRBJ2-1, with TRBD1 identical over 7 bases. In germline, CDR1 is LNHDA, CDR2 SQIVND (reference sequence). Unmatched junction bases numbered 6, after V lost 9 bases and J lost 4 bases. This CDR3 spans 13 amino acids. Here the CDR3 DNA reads TGTGCCAGCGGAGACAGGGATTACAATGAGCAGTTCTTC. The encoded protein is CASGDRDYNEQFF.

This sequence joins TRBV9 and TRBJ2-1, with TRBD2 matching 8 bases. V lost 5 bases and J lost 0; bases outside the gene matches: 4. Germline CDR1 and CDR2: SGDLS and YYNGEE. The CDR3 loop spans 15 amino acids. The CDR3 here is CASSTSGGSYNEQFF. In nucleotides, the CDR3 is TGTGCCAGCAGTACCAGCGGGGGCTCCTACAATGAGCAGTTCTTC.